The 18 T cell receptor beta chains presented below share a single source sample, sequenced in a study of CD8 T cells in acute hepatitis C reinfection. Study conclusions and caveats: Preferential TRBV04 and TRBV06 usage appeared in all groups and was not explained by the naive pool.

The time point is: at least 347 days after estimated infection, following spontaneous clearance. Hepatitis C virus-specific T cells were sequenced directly ex vivo without in vitro expansion. Repertoires were generated with immunoSEQ multiplex PCR, while TCRdb's copy carries only in-frame clones and drops some. The sample contains 150 to 200 clones, around 60% of which appear only once. Sequences were derived from HCV NS3-1073 tetramer-sorted CD8+ T cells from PBMCs, sampled at follow-up. All receptors come from a woman between 25 and 40 years old who spontaneously cleared hepatitis C infection.

In its sample, this clone was seen once. V and J are TRBV10-3 and TRBJ2-7; 9 nucleotides align to TRBD1. V shed 2 bases and J 4 bases; nucleotides not matched to a gene: 12. Germline V CDR1 and CDR2: ENHRY, SYGVKD. The CDR3 extends over 17 amino acids. CDR3 nucleotide sequence: TGTGCCATCAGTGAGACCCCCGGGGACAGGGTAGGTTACGAGCAGTACTTC. This sequence encodes CAISETPGDRVGYEQYF.

The chain employs TRBV4-3 and TRBJ1-2, with unresolved D. The germline V and J ends were trimmed by 0 bases and 0 bases, with 5 bases remaining between them. Per germline, CDR1 LGHNA and CDR2 YSLEER. The CDR3 contains 14 residues. CDR3 residues: CASSQEGTNYGYTF. The CDR3 DNA reads as TGCGCCAGCAGCCAAGAAGGGACTAACTATGGCTACACCTTC.

This chain links TRBV30 with TRBJ2-7; 10 bases align to TRBD1. Germline V gene sequence: CDR1 GTSNPN, CDR2 SVGIG (reference sequence). With 0 bases clipped from V and 3 bases from J, the junction kept 5 bases outside the gene matches. The CDR3 sequence is 15 residues long. The CDR3 nucleotides are TGTGCCTGGAGTGTAATAGGACAGGGGGTCTACGAGCAGTACTTC. Amino acids: CAWSVIGQGVYEQYF.

The V gene is TRBV1, the J gene TRBJ1-2. TRBV1 is marked as a pseudogene. CDR3 length: 16 residues. The CDR3 is CTSSTYGLCETYGYTF. The CDR3 DNA reads as TGCACCAGCAGCACCTATGGTTTGTGCGAGACCTATGGCTACACCTTC.

This clone turned up a few times. The chain carries TRBV19 and TRBJ2-5; tentatively, D is TRBD2 (6 bases). Trimming left V 2 bases short and J 5 bases short, with 12 bases between. CDR1 LNHDA and CDR2 SQIVND come from the germline V gene (reference sequence). CDR3 size: 14 residues. DNA of the CDR3: TGTGCCAGTAGTATACCCGGGAGTTGGGAGACCCAGTACTTC. This codes for CASSIPGSWETQYF.

The chain carries TRBV29-1 and TRBJ2-6; D not resolved. CDR3 length equals 15 residues. V was shortened by 5 bases and J by 5 bases, with 16 bases between the two germline ends. CDR1 SQVTM and CDR2 ANQGSEA come from the germline V gene. This CDR3 reads CSVRRIQSRANVLTF. CDR3 nucleotide sequence: TGCAGCGTTCGCCGCATACAAAGTCGGGCCAACGTCCTGACTTTC.

The chain couples TRBV13 to TRBJ1-1; D remains unclear. Trimming removed 6 bases at V and 3 bases at J, with 11 bases between. The germline V gene has CDR1 PRHDT and CDR2 FYEKMQ (reference sequence). The CDR3 covers 13 residues. The CDR3 DNA reads TGTGCCAGCAGACATGGAGCGGACACTGAAGCTTTCTTT. It yields the protein CASRHGADTEAFF.

V is TRBV13 and J is TRBJ1-1; no firm D call. Trimming left V 6 bases short and J 3 bases short, with 11 bases between. The CDR3 totals 13 residues. The V gene's germline CDR1 is PRHDT and CDR2 FYEKMQ (reference sequence). CDR3 DNA: TGTGCCAGCAGGGCGGGAAGAGACACTGAAGCTTTCTTT. It translates to CASRAGRDTEAFF. The full variable domain, rest sourced from reference TRBV13 and TRBJ1-1, is AAGVIQSPRHLIKEKRETATLKCYPIPRHDTVYWYQQGPGQDPQFLISFYEKMQSDKGSIPDRFSAQQFSDYHSELNMSSLELGDSALYFCASRAGRDTEAFFGQGTRLTVV.

This sequence joins TRBV21-1 and TRBJ2-3; TRBD2, as called in the table, went unchecked against the DNA. TRBV21-1 is an annotated pseudogene. The CDR3 is 22 residues long. The CDR3 nucleotides read TGTGCCAGCAGAGCAATGCTAGCTACAGTCATGCAGGCTACAGTCATGCAAGATACGCAGTATTTT. It yields the protein CASRAMLATVMQATVMQDTQYF.

This clone has only a few counts. Other DNA sequences in the same sample also yield this CDR3. The rearrangement uses TRBV4-2 and TRBJ1-1; D is undetermined. This CDR3 comprises 13 residues. V was cut by 0 bases and J by 1 base, with 3 bases left in between. In germline, CDR1 is LGHNA, CDR2 YNFKEQ. Written as DNA, the CDR3 is TGTGCCAGCAGCCAAGAGAAGAACACTGAAGCTTTCTTT. Translation gives CASSQEKNTEAFF.

The chain carries TRBV14 and TRBJ1-6; no clear D gene. The CDR3 sequence is 12 residues long. Looked up from germline, CDR1 is SGHDN and CDR2 is FVKESK. Trimming took 1 base from V and 15 from J, leaving 10 bases between them. CDR3 DNA sequence: TGTGCCAGCAGCCAAGCGGACGCCAACCTCCACTTT. It translates to CASSQADANLHF.

By share, this clone counts as hyperexpanded. Relative to the germline gene, one junction end is altered; a read error may explain this. V gene TRBV9 combines with J gene TRBJ1-1; D gene ambiguous. Germline values: CDR1 SGDLS, CDR2 YYNGEE. CDR3 length: 12 residues. DNA of the CDR3: TGTGCCAGCAGCGACGGGAACTCTGAAGCTTTCTTT. It translates to CASSDGNSEAFF.

There are a few counts of this clone. The chain employs TRBV4-2 and TRBJ2-7; 10 bases map to TRBD1. The DNA end lines up better with TRBJ2-5; the J call may be wrong. This CDR3 is built from 14 residues. CDR1 is LGHNA, CDR2 YNFKEQ, per germline. The CDR3 sequence: CASSQETGGVTQYF. Here the CDR3 DNA reads TGTGCCAGCAGCCAAGAGACAGGGGGCGTGACCCAGTACTTC.

There are a few counts of this clone. The J gene is TRBJ2-1, the V gene TRBV29-1, with D perhaps matching TRBD2 (6 bases). The CDR3 is 15 residues long. Deletions cut 3 bases from V and 2 bases from J, with 14 bases between. Germline V gene data show CDR1 as SQVTM and CDR2 as ANQGSEA. CDR3 sequence reads: CSVEKGGVTYNEQFF. CDR3 coding DNA: TGCAGCGTTGAGAAGGGCGGGGTAACCTACAATGAGCAGTTCTTC.

The CDR3, as DNA: TGTGCCAGCAGTTCTTTGACAGGGGAACCAGATACGCAGTATTTT. Amino acids: CASSSLTGEPDTQYF. This chain connects TRBV28 to TRBJ2-3, with 8 bases matching TRBD1. The CDR3 consists of 15 residues. V lost 4 bases and J lost 4; bases outside the gene matches: 7. The germline V gene has CDR1 MDHEN and CDR2 SYDVKM.

This clone was recorded only once. The chain links TRBV4-2 to TRBJ2-1; TRBD2 agrees at 7 bases. CDR3 length: 16 residues. In germline, CDR1 is LGHNA, CDR2 YNFKEQ. V trimming: 0 bases; J trimming: 9 bases; junction bases outside the gene matches: 11. CDR3 sequence: CASSQEMSGAWGEQFF. CDR3 nucleotides: TGTGCCAGCAGCCAAGAAATGAGCGGGGCCTGGGGTGAGCAGTTCTTC.

This clone occurred a few times. The chain uses TRBV5-1 and TRBJ2-7; 7 positions match TRBD1. The ends lost 0 bases at V and 2 bases at J; junction bases unmatched: 5. This CDR3 spans 15 amino acids. The germline CDR1 and CDR2 sequences are SGHRS and YFSETQ. The CDR3 sequence: CASSLDRGSAYEQYF. CDR3 in DNA: TGCGCCAGCAGCTTGGACAGGGGATCTGCCTACGAGCAGTACTTC.

The rearrangement links TRBV2 to TRBJ2-1; D may be TRBD1 or TRBD2 (5 bases each). Germline CDR1 reads SNHLY; CDR2 reads FYNNEI. The CDR3 loop spans 15 amino acids. V was cut by 6 bases and J by 5 bases, with 17 bases left in between. The CDR3 spells CASSRGQGIHNEQFF. In DNA form, the CDR3 reads TGTGCCAGCAGCCGCGGGCAGGGTATCCACAATGAGCAGTTCTTC.